The next 21 T cell receptor beta chains were all read from a single sample in a study of neurological immune-mediated disorders. Documented time point: longitudinal time-point 1 (baseline). TCRdb re-called the 5' RACE reads with MiXCR, one entry per CDR3 protein. Counted here are 70,000 to 75,000 distinct CDR3 sequences, roughly an eighth occurring once; the ten biggest clones make up around 4.3%. The sequencing sample was made of PBMCs. The receptor source for this set is a female donor with HTLV-1-associated myelopathy (HAM/TSP).

This clonotype appeared many times. CDR3 residues: CSGQARGANTGELFF. The CDR3 bases are TGCAGCGGCCAAGCTAGGGGCGCGAACACCGGGGAGCTGTTTTTT. This rearrangement joins TRBV29-1 to TRBJ2-2; tentative D call: TRBD1 (5 bases). This CDR3 spans 15 amino acids. The V gene's germline CDR1 is SQVTM and CDR2 ANQGSEA. With 7 bases removed from V and 0 bases from J, the gap between germline ends came to 15 bases.

This clonotype was observed at least ten times. The chain joins TRBV28 to TRBJ1-1; D unresolved. V shed 5 bases and J shed 4 bases, with 17 bases lying between them. Germline values: CDR1 MDHEN, CDR2 SYDVKM. There are 15 residues in the CDR3. The CDR3 here is CASSLPSQKLTEAFF. The CDR3 nucleotides are TGTGCCAGCAGTCTTCCATCCCAGAAACTCACTGAAGCTTTCTTT.

The sample holds many counts of this clonotype. The chain uses TRBV27 and TRBJ2-5, with a tentative D call TRBD2 (5 bases). The V gene lost 0 bases and the J gene lost 5 bases, with 16 bases spanning the gap. The CDR3 runs 16 residues. The germline V gene has CDR1 MNHEY and CDR2 SMNVEV (reference sequence). The CDR3 region is CASSLSRPTAGETQYF. DNA of the CDR3: TGTGCCAGCAGTTTATCCCGCCCCACGGCGGGCGAGACCCAGTACTTC.

This clonotype was seen ten or more times. This chain connects TRBV5-1 to TRBJ1-6; perhaps TRBD1 as D (6 bases). From germline, CDR1 is SGHRS and CDR2 YFSETQ. The CDR3 extends over 14 amino acids. Trimming removed 4 bases at V and 7 bases at J, with 12 bases between. The DNA for the CDR3 is TGCGCCAGCAGCCTCAGGGACACCAATTCACCCCTCCACTTT. Amino acid sequence: CASSLRDTNSPLHF.

This clonotype was picked up a small number of times. J is TRBJ1-1 and V is TRBV15; D is ambiguous. The germline gives CDR1 LNHNV, CDR2 YYDKDF (reference sequence). The CDR3 runs 13 residues. The germline V and J ends were trimmed by 5 bases and 4 bases, with 11 bases remaining between them. DNA of the CDR3: TGTGCCACCAGCCTAGAGAGAGGCACTGAAGCTTTCTTT. Amino acids: CATSLERGTEAFF. Full variable domain (rest looked up from reference TRBV15 and TRBJ1-1): DAMVIQNPRYQVTQFGKPVTLSCSQTLNHNVMYWYQQKSSQAPKLLFHYYDKDFNNEADTPDNFQSRRPNTSFCFLDIRSPGLGDTAMYLCATSLERGTEAFFGQGTRLTVV.

This clonotype was seen a handful of times. The J gene is TRBJ2-7, the V gene TRBV3-1, with a tentative D call TRBD1 (5 bases). Trimming took off 4 bases at V and 3 bases at J, with 13 bases between the two ends. CDR1 and CDR2 (germline): LGHDT, YNNKEL (reference sequence). The CDR3 has 14 residues. CDR3 in amino acids: CASSLVGRDYEQYF. The CDR3 DNA is TGTGCCAGCAGCCTAGTGGGCAGGGACTACGAGCAGTACTTC.

V is TRBV6-1 and J is TRBJ2-3, with 10 bases matching TRBD2. The CDR3 runs 16 residues. The V gene's germline CDR1 is MNHNS and CDR2 SASEGT. V trimming: 8 bases; J trimming: 4 bases; junction bases outside the gene matches: 12. CDR3: CASLTSGAYLADTQYF. The CDR3 nucleotides read TGTGCCAGCTTAACTAGCGGGGCCTACCTGGCAGATACGCAGTATTTT.

This clonotype showed up many times. The CDR3 protein is CSVVGLAGGTDTQYF. DNA of the CDR3: TGCAGCGTCGTAGGTCTAGCGGGGGGGACAGATACGCAGTATTTT. The chain carries TRBV29-1 and TRBJ2-3, with TRBD2 matching 12 bases. Germline V gene lookup returns CDR1 SQVTM and CDR2 ANQGSEA. The CDR3 is made up of 15 amino acids. Trimming removed 6 bases from V and 3 bases from J; junction bases left unmatched: 7.

This clonotype was seen a single time. This may be a read error: a much more frequent sequence differs by one nucleotide. The rearrangement uses TRBV18 and TRBJ1-5, with D uncertain. The CDR3 length is 14 residues. Germline V gives CDR1 KGHSH, CDR2 LQKENI. The ends were cut back, 4 bases at V and 9 bases at J, with 16 bases in the middle. The CDR3 reads CASSLAHGVGPQHF. CDR3 DNA sequence: TGTGCCAGCTCACTCGCACATGGGGTTGGGCCCCAGCATTTT.

This clonotype was counted between two and nine times. This sequence joins TRBV24-1 and TRBJ2-2; 9 bases line up with TRBD1. The ends lost 7 bases at V and 5 bases at J; junction bases unmatched: 25. Germline values: CDR1 KGHDR, CDR2 SFDVKD. The CDR3 has 21 amino acids. CDR3 sequence (DNA): TGTGCCACCAGCCGCCCCGGTGGGCCGGGACAGGGATCATGGAAGACCGGGGAGCTGTTTTTT. Residues: CATSRPGGPGQGSWKTGELFF.

By share, this clonotype ranks as medium-sized. This sequence joins TRBV5-1 and TRBJ2-3; no clear D. The CDR3 runs 15 residues. Germline V gives CDR1 SGHRS, CDR2 YFSETQ. Trimming pared 2 bases from V and 2 bases from J, leaving 12 bases between. The CDR3 nucleotides read TGCGCCAGCAGCTTTGACGGCCGATTCACAGATACGCAGTATTTT. Translated: CASSFDGRFTDTQYF.

This clonotype has a count of ten or more. The chain carries TRBV20-1 and TRBJ1-2, with no clear D. Germline loops: CDR1 DFQATT, CDR2 SNEGSKA (reference sequence). The CDR3 length is 13 residues. Trimming pared 5 bases from V and 2 bases from J, leaving 12 bases between. CDR3 DNA: TGCAGTGCTTCCCGGACGGGAAACTATGGCTACACCTTC. Residues: CSASRTGNYGYTF.

Note on this clonotype: A junction boundary mismatches the germline segment, possibly from a read error. This rearrangement joins TRBV15 to TRBJ2-3; 9 bases agree with TRBD1. The CDR3 length is 14 residues. CDR1 is LNHNV, CDR2 YYDKDF, per germline (reference sequence). DNA for the CDR3: TGTGCTACCACGGGGGGACAGGGTGGAGATACGCAGTATTTT. Protein sequence: CATTGGQGGDTQYF. The full variable domain, its missing parts supplied by reference TRBV15 and TRBJ2-3, is DAMVIQNPRYQVTQFGKPVTLSCSQTLNHNVMYWYQQKSSQAPKLLFHYYDKDFNNEADTPDNFQSRRPNTSFCFLDIRSPGLGDTAMYLCATTGGQGGDTQYFGPGTRLTVL.

This clonotype was found many times. The J gene is TRBJ2-3, the V gene TRBV20-1; no clear D gene. Germline CDR1 and CDR2: DFQATT and SNEGSKA (reference sequence). Trimming took off 5 bases at V and 3 bases at J, with 15 bases between the two ends. This CDR3 has 14 amino acids. The CDR3 region is CSAATAVGTDTQYF. CDR3 nucleotides: TGCAGTGCTGCAACGGCTGTCGGGACAGATACGCAGTATTTT.

This sequence joins TRBV5-1 and TRBJ1-6, with TRBD1 matching 8 bases. Germline V gives CDR1 SGHRS, CDR2 YFSETQ. The CDR3 totals 14 residues. The J segment lost 9 bases and the V segment lost 4 bases, leaving 6 bases of the junction unmatched. The CDR3, as DNA: TGCGCCAGCAGCAAGGGACAGGAGTTTTCACCCCTCCACTTT. Its protein product is CASSKGQEFSPLHF. Variable domain in full (rest from reference TRBV5-1 and TRBJ1-6): KAGVTQTPRYLIKTRGQQVTLSCSPISGHRSVSWYQQTPGQGLQFLFEYFSETQRNKGNFPGRFSGRQFSNSRSEMNVSTLELGDSALYLCASSKGQEFSPLHFGNGTRLTVT.

This clonotype appeared many times. The genes are TRBV27 and TRBJ2-1, with D perhaps matching TRBD1 or TRBD2 (5 bases each). This CDR3 has 15 amino acids. The germline gives CDR1 MNHEY, CDR2 SMNVEV (reference sequence). Trimming left V 6 bases short and J 2 bases short, with 14 bases between. CDR3 coding DNA: TGTGCCAGCAGCCGCCCGGGGCGCCCCTACAATGAGCAGTTCTTC. Protein: CASSRPGRPYNEQFF.

This clonotype showed up many times. V usage is TRBV20-1 and J usage is TRBJ1-4; 7 positions agree with TRBD1. V lost 5 bases, J lost 8 bases, and 8 bases stayed unmatched. The CDR3 extends over 13 amino acids. Germline values: CDR1 DFQATT, CDR2 SNEGSKA (reference sequence). The CDR3 DNA is TGCAGTGCTCCTAGGGGGCAAGAGGAAAAACTGTTTTTT. This gives the protein CSAPRGQEEKLFF.

This clonotype has at least ten counts. The chain has TRBV10-3 and TRBJ2-1; 8 nucleotides line up with TRBD2. V dropped 3 bases and J dropped 8; count of bases not matched to a gene: 6. The CDR3 length is 14 residues. Germline CDR1 and CDR2: ENHRY and SYGVKD. The CDR3 loop is CAISEKRGFDEQFF. The CDR3 DNA sequence: TGTGCCATCAGTGAAAAGCGGGGGTTCGATGAGCAGTTCTTC.

This clonotype was observed a single time. This may be a read error, as it is one base from a much larger clone. The chain combines TRBV19 with TRBJ2-1; either TRBD1 or TRBD2 may supply D (5 bases each). V was shortened by 10 bases and J by 6 bases, with 22 bases between the two germline ends. CDR3 length equals 15 residues. CDR1 and CDR2 from the germline V gene are LNHDA and SQIVND (reference sequence). In DNA, the CDR3 is TGTGCCACCACACCGCCGGGGCCATACTCCAATGAGCAGTTCTTC. Its translation: CATTPPGPYSNEQFF.

Ten or more counts support this clonotype. CDR3 DNA: TGTGCCAGCAGCCCAGGGTCAACCTACGAGCAGTACTTC. Its translation is CASSPGSTYEQYF. J is TRBJ2-7 and V is TRBV4-2, with TRBD1 as a possible D gene (5 bases). V lost 4 bases and J lost 2, with 9 bases in between. The CDR3 covers 13 residues. Germline loops: CDR1 LGHNA, CDR2 YNFKEQ.

A few counts support this clonotype. V usage is TRBV7-2 and J usage is TRBJ2-2; no definite D call. The CDR3 sequence is 16 residues long. Germline V gene data show CDR1 as SGHTA and CDR2 as FQGNSA. The germline V and J ends were trimmed by 3 bases and 3 bases, with 14 bases remaining between them. The CDR3 bases are TGTGCCAGCAGCTTCGTCCCCAACGCTTACACCGGGGAGCTGTTTTTT. It specifies CASSFVPNAYTGELFF.